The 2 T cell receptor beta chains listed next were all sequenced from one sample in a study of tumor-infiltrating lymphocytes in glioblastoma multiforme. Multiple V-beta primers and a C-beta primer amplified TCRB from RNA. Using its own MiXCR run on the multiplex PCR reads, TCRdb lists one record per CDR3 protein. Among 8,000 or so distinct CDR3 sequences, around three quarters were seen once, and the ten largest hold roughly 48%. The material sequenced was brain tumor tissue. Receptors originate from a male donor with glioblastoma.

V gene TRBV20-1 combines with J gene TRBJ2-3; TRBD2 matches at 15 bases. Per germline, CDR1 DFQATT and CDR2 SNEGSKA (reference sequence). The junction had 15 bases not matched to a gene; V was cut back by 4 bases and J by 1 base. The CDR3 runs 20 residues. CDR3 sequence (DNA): TGCAGTGCTATTCGCCCCGGACTAGCGGGAGGGCCTAGTTGCACAGATACGCAGTATTTT. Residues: CSAIRPGLAGGPSCTDTQYF.

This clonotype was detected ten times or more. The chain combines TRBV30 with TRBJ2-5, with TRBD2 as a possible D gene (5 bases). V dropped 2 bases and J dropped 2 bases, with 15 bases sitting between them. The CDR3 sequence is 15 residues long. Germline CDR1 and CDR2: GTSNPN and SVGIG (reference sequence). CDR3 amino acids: CAWSPTEGIQETQYF. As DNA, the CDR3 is TGTGCCTGGAGTCCTACAGAGGGTATTCAAGAGACCCAGTACTTC.